One sample yielded the 27 T cell receptor beta chains listed below, sequenced in a study of OX40 agonist ivuxolimab in advanced cancers. The protocol was immunoSEQ multiplex PCR, while the TCRdb copy is restricted to in-frame clones and leaves out a portion. The sample lists 40,000 to 60,000 clones, more than 85% seen once, with approximately 2% in the top ten. This specimen was CD4+ or CD8+ T cells sorted from blood, taken in a trial of the OX40 agonist ivuxolimab. The origin of the receptors is an adult with an advanced solid tumor such as melanoma, head and neck, liver or kidney cancer.

The DNA of the CDR3 is TGTGCCAGCAGCTTGTCTAGCAGAGAAGAGACCCAGTACTTC. Its translation: CASSLSSREETQYF. J is TRBJ2-5 and V is TRBV11-3; D is possibly TRBD2 (5 bases). Germline lookup yields CDR1 SGHNT and CDR2 YENEEA. The CDR3 loop spans 14 amino acids. The V and J ends lost 3 bases and 3 bases respectively, with 11 bases between them. Using reference TRBV11-3 and TRBJ2-5 for the parts outside the CDR3, the full variable domain is EAGVVQSPRYKIIEKKQPVAFWCNPISGHNTLYWYLQNLGQGPELLIRYENEEAVDDSQLPKDRFSAERLKGVDSTLKIQPAELGDSAVYLCASSLSSREETQYFGPGTRLLVL.

This clone was found once. The chain links TRBV6-6 to TRBJ1-1; 7 nucleotides align to TRBD1. Per germline, CDR1 MNHNY and CDR2 SVGAGI (reference sequence). V lost 7 bases, J lost 3 bases, and 8 bases stayed unmatched. The CDR3 loop spans 14 amino acids. The CDR3, as DNA: TGTGCCAGCATCTTGGACAGGAGCCACACTGAAGCTTTCTTT. Translation gives CASILDRSHTEAFF.

The chain has TRBV7-9 and TRBJ2-5; no clear D gene. The germline CDR1 and CDR2 sequences are SEHNR and FQNEAQ (reference sequence). The CDR3 spans 13 residues. Trimming shortened V by 1 base and J by 2 bases, and 5 bases separated the two germline ends. CDR3 nucleotide sequence: TGTGCCAGCAGCTTAGGGGGACAAGAGACCCAGTACTTC. This translates into CASSLGGQETQYF. The whole variable domain, remainder taken from reference TRBV7-9 and TRBJ2-5, is DTGVSQNPRHKITKRGQNVTFRCDPISEHNRLYWYRQTLGQGPEFLTYFQNEAQLEKSRLLSDRFSAERPKGSFSTLEIQRTEQGDSAMYLCASSLGGQETQYFGPGTRLLVL.

This chain links TRBV6-5 with TRBJ2-2; TRBD1 matches at 9 bases. CDR3 length: 15 amino acids. Trimming took 2 bases from V and 7 from J; bases not matched to a gene: 5. The germline gives CDR1 MNHEY, CDR2 SVGAGI. CDR3 DNA sequence: TGTGCCAGCAGTTACACAGGGGGCGGTGGCGGGGAGCTGTTTTTT. Amino acids: CASSYTGGGGGELFF.

CDR3 protein: CASSVTGVDSPLHF. CDR3 coding DNA: TGTGCCAGCAGCGTAACAGGGGTTGATTCACCCCTCCACTTT. The V gene is TRBV9, the J gene TRBJ1-6; 7 nucleotides match TRBD1. The CDR3 has 14 amino acids. V lost 1 base to trimming and J lost 8 bases; unmatched junction nucleotides: 3. The germline V gene has CDR1 SGDLS and CDR2 YYNGEE.

This chain links TRBV4-1 with TRBJ1-2; TRBD1 aligns across 10 bases. This CDR3 is 15 amino acids long. In germline, CDR1 is MGHRA, CDR2 YSYEKL. The ends lost 4 bases at V and 2 bases at J; junction bases unmatched: 4. The CDR3 reads CASSPGDRGNYGYTF. DNA for the CDR3: TGCGCCAGCAGCCCTGGGGACAGGGGCAACTATGGCTACACCTTC.

The gene calls are TRBV18 and TRBJ1-2; maybe TRBD1 (6 bases). The CDR3 has 13 residues. Germline assignment: CDR1 KGHSH and CDR2 LQKENI. V was cut by 0 bases and J by 8 bases, with 10 bases left in between. CDR3 nucleotides: TGTGCCAGCTCACCACCGGGGGCGGGAGGCTACACCTTC. This gives the protein CASSPPGAGGYTF.

About this clone: No DNA is shown, since the ends of the CDR3 on it are uncertain; the CDR3 is the one TCRdb lists. This CDR3 reads CASSVGTGIRYF. The V gene is TRBV9, the J gene TRBJ2-7; the table's TRBD2 call for D was not verified on the DNA. The germline gives CDR1 SGDLS, CDR2 YYNGEE. Ends included, the CDR3 has 12 residues.

CDR3 loop: CASARGEGYEQYF. CDR3 in DNA: TGTGCCAGCGCTCGAGGGGAAGGCTACGAGCAGTACTTC. The chain combines TRBV5-4 with TRBJ2-7; D might be TRBD1 or TRBD2, each matching 5 bases. Germline V lookup: CDR1 SGHNT, CDR2 YYREEE (reference sequence). V lost 7 bases and J lost 3, with 14 bases in between. CDR3 length: 13 amino acids.

The genes are TRBV29-1 and TRBJ1-2; no definite D call. There are 12 residues in the CDR3. Germline V gene sequence: CDR1 SQVTM, CDR2 ANQGSEA. V dropped 2 bases and J dropped 6 bases, with 10 bases sitting between them. CDR3 region: CSVEMELDGYTF. The CDR3 bases are TGCAGCGTTGAAATGGAGTTGGATGGCTACACCTTC.

This chain connects TRBV11-2 to TRBJ1-1; D might be TRBD1 (6 bases). The germline V and J ends were trimmed by 0 bases and 11 bases, with 16 bases remaining between them. This CDR3 comprises 14 residues. Germline-derived CDR1 and CDR2 are SGHAT and FQNNGV. The CDR3 DNA reads TGTGCCAGCAGCTTAGAAGCGGGGGGGCGCGTCGCTTTCTTT. It specifies CASSLEAGGRVAFF.

V is TRBV6-5 and J is TRBJ2-7; D unresolved. V was shortened by 7 bases and J by 1 base, with 11 bases between the two germline ends. CDR1 MNHEY and CDR2 SVGAGI come from the germline V gene. The CDR3 is 13 amino acids. The CDR3 DNA reads as TGTGCCAGCACCGGACGGAATTCCTACGAGCAGTACTTC. Its translation: CASTGRNSYEQYF.

This chain links TRBV5-1 with TRBJ1-1, with D unclear. Germline V gives CDR1 SGHRS, CDR2 YFSETQ. The CDR3 totals 14 residues. Trimming stripped 0 bases from V and 5 bases from J, with 11 bases between. The CDR3 spells CASSLGREGTEAFF. The CDR3 DNA follows: TGCGCCAGCAGCTTGGGTCGGGAAGGGACTGAAGCTTTCTTT.

This clone appeared a few times. The chain is built from TRBV19 and TRBJ2-5, with 8 bases aligning to TRBD2. The CDR3 has 14 amino acids. The germline V gene encodes CDR1 LNHDA and CDR2 SQIVND (reference sequence). The J segment lost 5 bases and the V segment lost 5 bases, leaving 7 bases of the junction unmatched. The CDR3 loop is CASSAAGAPETQYF. The CDR3 coding sequence is TGTGCCAGTAGTGCAGCGGGGGCCCCCGAGACCCAGTACTTC.

The chain joins TRBV4-1 to TRBJ2-7; perhaps TRBD1 as D (6 bases). V gave up 1 base and J gave up 3 bases, with 10 bases separating them. CDR3 length: 14 residues. Germline CDR1 is MGHRA and CDR2 is YSYEKL. The CDR3 DNA is TGCGCCAGCAGCCAAGTCAACAGGGTCTACGAGCAGTACTTC. Its protein is CASSQVNRVYEQYF.

The chain uses TRBV9 and TRBJ2-2; 9 bases match TRBD2. V lost 5 bases, J lost 4 bases, and 6 bases stayed unmatched. CDR1 and CDR2 (germline): SGDLS, YYNGEE. The CDR3 loop spans 15 amino acids. The CDR3 DNA reads as TGTGCCAGCAGGGAGACTAGCGGCCCCACCGGGGAGCTGTTTTTT. Residues: CASRETSGPTGELFF.

The chain links TRBV5-1 to TRBJ1-4; D not resolved. The CDR3 extends over 14 amino acids. Trimming took off 0 bases at V and 7 bases at J, with 10 bases between the two ends. Germline CDR1 SGHRS, CDR2 YFSETQ. The DNA of the CDR3 is TGCGCCAGCAGCTTGGCTATCGGGGTTGAAAAACTGTTTTTT. Translating it yields CASSLAIGVEKLFF.

In this sample, this clone turned up once. The V call is TRBV18, the J call TRBJ2-1, with D unclear. CDR3 size: 12 residues. Germline CDR1 is KGHSH and CDR2 is LQKENI. V was clipped by 3 bases and J by 4 bases, with 4 bases between them. CDR3 sequence (DNA): TGTGCCAGCTCACCTTTTTACAATGAGCAGTTCTTC. Its translation is CASSPFYNEQFF.

The chain uses TRBV7-9 and TRBJ2-2, with D perhaps matching TRBD1 or TRBD2 (5 bases each). Per germline, CDR1 SEHNR and CDR2 FQNEAQ (reference sequence). This CDR3 has 12 residues. Trimming took 3 bases from V and 6 from J, leaving 5 bases between them. The CDR3 region has the DNA TGTGCCAGCAGCTTGGGGGCCGGGGAGCTGTTTTTT. It encodes CASSLGAGELFF.

This rearrangement joins TRBV12-5 to TRBJ1-4; D is perhaps TRBD1 (5 bases). The CDR3 has 15 residues. V lost 3 bases and J 7 bases, leaving 15 bases between the germline ends. Germline loops: CDR1 LGHNT, CDR2 FRNRAP. DNA of the CDR3: TGTGCTAGTGGTTTATACCCGTCTGGGGGTGAAAAACTGTTTTTT. Amino acids: CASGLYPSGGEKLFF. Using reference TRBV12-5 and TRBJ1-4 for the parts outside the CDR3, the full variable domain is DARVTQTPRHKVTEMGQEVTMRCQPILGHNTVFWYRQTMMQGLELLAYFRNRAPLDDSGMPKDRFSAEMPDATLATLKIQPSEPRDSAVYFCASGLYPSGGEKLFFGSGTQLSVL.

The chain employs TRBV19 and TRBJ2-4, with 14 bases matching TRBD2. The J segment lost 1 base and the V segment lost 5 bases, leaving 10 bases of the junction unmatched. This CDR3 spans 19 amino acids. Germline V gene data show CDR1 as LNHDA and CDR2 as SQIVND (reference sequence). CDR3 sequence (DNA): TGTGCCAGTAGTCCCCCGACTAGCGGGGGGGCGGGGGCCAAAAACATTCAGTACTTC. It specifies CASSPPTSGGAGAKNIQYF.

The genes are TRBV27 and TRBJ2-1, with D tentatively TRBD1 (5 bases). V was shortened by 5 bases and J by 6 bases, with 23 bases between the two germline ends. The CDR3 sequence is 17 residues long. Germline-derived CDR1 and CDR2 are MNHEY and SMNVEV (reference sequence). This CDR3 is CASSEIPGLILRNEQFF. Written as DNA, the CDR3 is TGTGCCAGCAGTGAGATACCAGGGCTGATCCTGCGCAATGAGCAGTTCTTC.

The chain is built from TRBV7-3 and TRBJ2-3, with D uncertain. Germline CDR1 and CDR2: SGHTA and FQGTGA. Trimming stripped 2 bases from V and 2 bases from J, with 11 bases between. This CDR3 contains 15 residues. The CDR3 is CASSLFAGPTDTQYF. In nucleotides, the CDR3 is TGTGCCAGCAGCTTATTTGCCGGGCCCACAGATACGCAGTATTTT.

The rearrangement joins TRBV4-2 to TRBJ2-2, with 12 positions matching TRBD2. Germline V gene sequence: CDR1 LGHNA, CDR2 YNFKEQ. Trimming took 0 bases from V and 4 from J; bases not matched to a gene: 12. CDR3 length: 20 amino acids. As DNA, the CDR3 is TGTGCCAGCAGCCAAGAGGGTCCCAGGGCTAGCGGGAGGGGCACCGGGGAGCTGTTTTTT. This gives the protein CASSQEGPRASGRGTGELFF.

This sequence joins TRBV30 and TRBJ1-6; unclear D gene. Looked up from germline, CDR1 is GTSNPN and CDR2 is SVGIG (reference sequence). The CDR3 consists of 13 residues. Trimming took 3 bases from V and 7 from J, leaving 10 bases between them. The CDR3 is CAWRSSLNSPLHF. In nucleotides, the CDR3 is TGTGCCTGGAGATCAAGTTTGAATTCACCCCTCCACTTT.

This clone showed up just once. The rearrangement links TRBV5-6 to TRBJ1-2; D gene unclear. Germline V gene data show CDR1 as SGHDT and CDR2 as YYEEEE. CDR3 length: 13 residues. The V end was cut by 1 base, the J end by 9 bases, with 13 bases between. In nucleotides, the CDR3 is TGTGCCAGCAGCTTGTCTCTGTTTTTGCGCTACACCTTC. This encodes CASSLSLFLRYTF. The entire variable domain, with the rest obtained from reference TRBV5-6 and TRBJ1-2, is as follows: DAGVTQSPTHLIKTRGQQVTLRCSPKSGHDTVSWYQQALGQGPQFIFQYYEEEERQRGNFPDRFSGHQFPNYSSELNVNALLLGDSALYLCASSLSLFLRYTFGSGTRLTVV.

The J gene is TRBJ2-3, the V gene TRBV5-1, with a possible D match to TRBD2 (6 bases). CDR1 SGHRS and CDR2 YFSETQ come from the germline V gene. The CDR3 sequence is 13 residues long. V lost 4 bases and J lost 6, with 12 bases in between. The CDR3 loop is CASSLGSMDTQYF. CDR3 nucleotides: TGCGCCAGCAGCCTCGGGAGTATGGATACGCAGTATTTT.